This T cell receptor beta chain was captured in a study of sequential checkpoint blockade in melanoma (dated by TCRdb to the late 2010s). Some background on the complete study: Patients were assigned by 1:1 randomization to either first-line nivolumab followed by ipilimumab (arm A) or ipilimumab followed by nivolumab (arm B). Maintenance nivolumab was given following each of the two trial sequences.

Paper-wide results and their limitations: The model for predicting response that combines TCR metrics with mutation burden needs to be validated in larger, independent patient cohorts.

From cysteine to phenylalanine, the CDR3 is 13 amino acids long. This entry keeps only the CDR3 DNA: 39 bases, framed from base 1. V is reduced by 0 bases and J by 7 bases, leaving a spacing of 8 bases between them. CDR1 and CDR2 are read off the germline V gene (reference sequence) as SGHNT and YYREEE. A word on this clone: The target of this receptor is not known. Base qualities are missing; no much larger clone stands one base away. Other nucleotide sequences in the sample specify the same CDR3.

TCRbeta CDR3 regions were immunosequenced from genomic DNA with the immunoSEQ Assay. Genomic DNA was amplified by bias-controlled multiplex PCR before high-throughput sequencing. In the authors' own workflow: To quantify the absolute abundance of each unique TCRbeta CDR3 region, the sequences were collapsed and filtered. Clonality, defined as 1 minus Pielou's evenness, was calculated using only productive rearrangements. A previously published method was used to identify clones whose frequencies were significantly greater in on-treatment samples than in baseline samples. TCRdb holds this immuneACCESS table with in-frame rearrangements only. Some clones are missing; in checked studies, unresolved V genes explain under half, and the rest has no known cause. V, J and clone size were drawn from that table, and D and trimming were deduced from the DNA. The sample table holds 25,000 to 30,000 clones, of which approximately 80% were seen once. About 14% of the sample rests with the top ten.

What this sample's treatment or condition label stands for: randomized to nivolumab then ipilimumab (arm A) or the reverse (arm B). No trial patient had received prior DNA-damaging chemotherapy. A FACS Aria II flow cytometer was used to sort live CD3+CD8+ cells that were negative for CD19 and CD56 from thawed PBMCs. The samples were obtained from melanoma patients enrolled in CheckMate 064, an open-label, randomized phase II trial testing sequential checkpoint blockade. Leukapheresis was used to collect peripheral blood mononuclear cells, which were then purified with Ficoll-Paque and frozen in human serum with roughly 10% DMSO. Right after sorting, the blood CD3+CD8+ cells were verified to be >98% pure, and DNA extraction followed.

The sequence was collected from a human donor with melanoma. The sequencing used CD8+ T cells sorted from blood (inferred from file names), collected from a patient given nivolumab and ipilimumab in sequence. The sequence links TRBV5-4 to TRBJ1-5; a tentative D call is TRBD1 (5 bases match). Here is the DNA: TGTGCCAGCAGCTTGGGTCAGGGACAGCCCCAGCATTTT. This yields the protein CASSLGQGQPQHF.